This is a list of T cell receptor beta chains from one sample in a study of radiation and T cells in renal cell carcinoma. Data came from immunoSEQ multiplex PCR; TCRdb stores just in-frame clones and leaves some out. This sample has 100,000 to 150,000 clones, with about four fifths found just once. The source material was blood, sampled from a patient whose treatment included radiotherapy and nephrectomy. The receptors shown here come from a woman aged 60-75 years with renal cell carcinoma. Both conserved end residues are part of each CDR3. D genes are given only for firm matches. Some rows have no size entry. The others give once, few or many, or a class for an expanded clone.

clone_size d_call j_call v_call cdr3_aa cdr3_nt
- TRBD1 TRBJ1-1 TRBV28 CASSPTGWVAFF TGTGCCAGCAGCCCGACAGGGTGGGTGGCTTTCTTT
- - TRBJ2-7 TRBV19 CASSDPGQPYEQYF TGTGCCAGTAGCGATCCGGGACAACCCTACGAGCAGTACTTC
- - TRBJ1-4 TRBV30 CAWSMKGEGEKLFF TGTGCCTGGAGTATGAAGGGGGAAGGTGAAAAACTGTTTTTT
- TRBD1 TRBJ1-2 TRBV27 CASSFDRGVGGYTF TGTGCCAGCAGTTTCGACAGGGGGGTAGGGGGCTACACCTTC
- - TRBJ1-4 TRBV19 CASRKLGGEKLFF TGTGCCAGTAGAAAACTCGGGGGTGAAAAACTGTTTTTT
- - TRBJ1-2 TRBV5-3 CARSLRADSHGYTF TGTGCCAGAAGCTTGAGGGCAGACAGTCATGGCTACACCTTC
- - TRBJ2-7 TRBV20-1 CSARGDYEQYF TGCAGTGCTAGGGGGGACTACGAGCAGTACTTC
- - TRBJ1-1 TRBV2 CASQGHPGTEAFF TGTGCCAGCCAGGGACACCCAGGGACTGAAGCTTTCTTT
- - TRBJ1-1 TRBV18 CASSPTGSTEAFF TGTGCCAGCTCACCGACCGGTAGCACTGAAGCTTTCTTT
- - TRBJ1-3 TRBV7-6 CASSWDATGNTIYF TGTGCCAGCAGTTGGGACGCGACTGGAAACACCATATATTTT
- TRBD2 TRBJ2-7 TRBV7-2 CASSQSGRDWYEQYF TGTGCCAGCAGCCAGAGCGGGAGGGATTGGTACGAGCAGTACTTC
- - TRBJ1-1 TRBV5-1 CASSLSGTANTEAFF TGCGCCAGCAGCCTATCGGGGACCGCGAACACTGAAGCTTTCTTT
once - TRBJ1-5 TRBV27 CASSLSGGSNQPQHF TGTGCCAGCAGTTTATCGGGGGGAAGCAATCAGCCCCAGCATTTT
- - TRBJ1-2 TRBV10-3 CAISLDHNYGYTF TGTGCCATCAGTTTGGACCATAACTATGGCTACACCTTC
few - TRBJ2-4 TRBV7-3 CASSPNGLGDIQYF TGTGCCAGCAGCCCCAATGGCCTTGGGGACATTCAGTACTTC
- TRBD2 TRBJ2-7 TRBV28 CASRIETSGYYEQYF TGTGCCAGCAGAATTGAGACTAGCGGTTACTACGAGCAGTACTTC
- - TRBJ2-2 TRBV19 CASSFGSALTGELFF TGTGCCAGTAGTTTTGGGAGTGCTCTCACCGGGGAGCTGTTTTTT
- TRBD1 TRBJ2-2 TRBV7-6 CASSSERTGSNTGELFF TGTGCCAGCAGCTCTGAGAGGACAGGGTCGAACACCGGGGAGCTGTTTTTT
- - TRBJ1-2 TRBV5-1 CASSLAAGDRGYTF TGCGCCAGCAGCTTGGCGGCAGGGGATCGGGGCTACACCTTC
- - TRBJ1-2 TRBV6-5 CASSLTGNYGYTF TGTGCCAGCAGTCTTACAGGGAACTATGGCTACACCTTC
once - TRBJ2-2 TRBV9 CASSGGGTGELFF TGTGCCAGCAGCGGTGGTGGCACCGGGGAGCTGTTTTTT
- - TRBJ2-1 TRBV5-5 CASSLVSSINEQFF TGTGCCAGCAGCTTGGTCAGTTCCATCAATGAGCAGTTCTTC
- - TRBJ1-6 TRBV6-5 CASSSRAPATPLHF TGTGCCAGCAGTTCCAGGGCACCGGCGACACCCCTCCACTTT
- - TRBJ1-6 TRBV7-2 CASSLVVGTGLSPLHF TGTGCCAGCAGCTTAGTTGTTGGGACGGGTCTCTCACCCCTCCACTTT
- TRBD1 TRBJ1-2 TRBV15 CATSRGQGDGYTF TGTGCCACCAGCAGAGGGCAGGGGGATGGCTACACCTTC
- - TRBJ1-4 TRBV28 CASTPRDERGEKLFF TGTGCCAGCACCCCTCGGGACGAGAGGGGCGAAAAACTGTTTTTT
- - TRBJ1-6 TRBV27 CASSLMSSYNSPLHF TGTGCCAGCAGTTTAATGAGCTCCTATAATTCACCCCTCCACTTT
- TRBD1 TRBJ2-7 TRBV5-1 CASSFQGAYEQYF TGCGCCAGCAGCTTCCAGGGGGCCTACGAGCAGTACTTC